One sample yielded the 30 T cell receptor beta chains listed below, sequenced in a study of T cell changes during pregnancy in multiple sclerosis. Measured with immunoSEQ multiplex PCR; TCRdb has only the in-frame clones, and not every one. The table shows 80,000 to 100,000 clones, with roughly 91% occurring only once. Sequencing was performed on peripheral blood, taken after pregnancy. Receptors originate from a female donor in good health, enrolled as a control in a pregnancy study.

The gene calls are TRBV18 and TRBJ2-5; possible D gene TRBD2, 6 bases. Germline V CDR1 and CDR2: KGHSH, LQKENI. Deletions cut 0 bases from V and 5 bases from J, with 7 bases between. The CDR3 is 13 amino acids. In DNA form, the CDR3 reads TGTGCCAGCTCACCACCCGGGGGTGAGACCCAGTACTTC. Translation: CASSPPGGETQYF.

The chain is built from TRBV7-8 and TRBJ1-1, with unresolved D. Germline CDR1 SGHVS, CDR2 FQNEAQ. V was pared by 1 base and J by 7 bases, with 13 bases between. The CDR3 is 14 amino acids. The DNA for the CDR3 is TGTGCCAGCAGCTTAGACAGAAAAGTTCATGAAGCTTTCTTT. The encoded protein is CASSLDRKVHEAFF.

The chain employs TRBV6-5 and TRBJ2-5; possible D gene TRBD1, 6 bases. The V gene lost 2 bases and the J gene lost 5 bases, with 12 bases spanning the gap. This CDR3 has 14 residues. Looked up from germline, CDR1 is MNHEY and CDR2 is SVGAGI. The CDR3 DNA reads TGTGCCAGCAGTTACAACAGGGCCAGGGAGACCCAGTACTTC. Translation: CASSYNRARETQYF.

This sequence joins TRBV14 and TRBJ2-7; 7 bases fit TRBD2. Unmatched junction bases numbered 9, after V lost 4 bases and J lost 0 bases. This CDR3 is built from 16 residues. Germline CDR1 and CDR2: SGHDN and FVKESK. CDR3 nucleotide sequence: TGTGCCAGCAGCCTTAGACTAGCTGGGAGCTCCTACGAGCAGTACTTC. Residues: CASSLRLAGSSYEQYF.

This sequence joins TRBV19 and TRBJ2-1; 9 positions match TRBD2. Trimming took 5 bases from V and 8 from J; bases not matched to a gene: 13. CDR3 size: 16 residues. CDR1 is LNHDA, CDR2 SQIVND, per germline (reference sequence). In DNA form, the CDR3 reads TGTGCCAGTAGTCCCCTTCCGACGCGGGGGGGCCATGAGCAGTTCTTC. Its translation: CASSPLPTRGGHEQFF. The whole variable domain, remainder taken from reference TRBV19 and TRBJ2-1, is DGGITQSPKYLFRKEGQNVTLSCEQNLNHDAMYWYRQDPGQGLRLIYYSQIVNDFQKGDIAEGYSVSREKKESFPLTVTSAQKNPTAFYLCASSPLPTRGGHEQFFGPGTRLTVL.

The V and J genes are TRBV6-5 and TRBJ1-4; possible D gene TRBD1, 6 bases. CDR1 MNHEY and CDR2 SVGAGI come from the germline V gene. CDR3 size: 13 residues. Trimming left V 5 bases short and J 8 bases short, with 12 bases between. CDR3 sequence (DNA): TGTGCCAGCAGTCTCAGGGGTTGGGAAAAACTGTTTTTT. This encodes CASSLRGWEKLFF.

V is TRBV2 and J is TRBJ2-7; no reliable D call. Germline CDR1 SNHLY, CDR2 FYNNEI. The V end was cut by 6 bases, the J end by 2 bases, with 8 bases between. The CDR3 spans 12 residues. This CDR3 is CASRLVPYEQYF. For the CDR3, the DNA is TGTGCCAGCAGGCTAGTCCCCTACGAGCAGTACTTC.

This chain joins TRBV27 and TRBJ2-3; 9 bases fit TRBD2. CDR1 and CDR2 from the germline V gene are MNHEY and SMNVEV (reference sequence). The junction had 6 bases not matched to a gene; V was cut back by 3 bases and J by 2 bases. The CDR3 runs to 16 residues. CDR3 amino acids: CASSLLLAGNTDTQYF. As DNA, the CDR3 is TGTGCCAGCAGTTTGCTTCTAGCGGGGAACACAGATACGCAGTATTTT.

The CDR3 bases are TGCGCCAGCAGCCAGTCGAGGAGCAAGTCTGGAAACACCATATATTTT. Its translation: CASSQSRSKSGNTIYF. The genes are TRBV4-3 and TRBJ1-3; D uncertain. CDR3 length: 16 residues. V lost 3 bases and J lost 1, with 13 bases in between. CDR1 and CDR2 from the germline V gene are LGHNA and YSLEER.

The gene calls are TRBV4-1 and TRBJ1-4; 7 bases map to TRBD1. From germline, CDR1 is MGHRA and CDR2 YSYEKL. The CDR3 runs to 14 residues. V gave up 4 bases and J gave up 6 bases; unmatched junction bases: 5. CDR3 sequence: CASSPDRVYEKLFF. The CDR3 nucleotides read TGCGCCAGCAGCCCCGACAGGGTTTATGAAAAACTGTTTTTT.

The V and J genes are TRBV7-9 and TRBJ2-3; the match to TRBD2 covers 9 bases. The CDR3 spans 15 residues. The J segment lost 1 base and the V segment lost 3 bases, leaving 2 bases of the junction unmatched. CDR1 SEHNR and CDR2 FQNEAQ come from the germline V gene (reference sequence). Here the CDR3 DNA reads TGTGCCAGCAGCTTCTCTAGCGGGGGCACAGATACGCAGTATTTT. Amino acids: CASSFSSGGTDTQYF.

This clone was seen a single time. The V gene is TRBV18, the J gene TRBJ1-2; unclear D gene. The CDR3 has 13 residues. Looked up from germline, CDR1 is KGHSH and CDR2 is LQKENI. The V and J ends lost 6 bases and 7 bases respectively, with 15 bases between them. The CDR3 sequence is CASSPARGSGYTF. Written as DNA, the CDR3 is TGTGCCAGCTCCCCCGCCCGAGGATCTGGCTACACCTTC.

The CDR3 DNA reads as TGTGCCAGCAGTGTGATGCCGGGGACTAGCGTGACCGGGGAGCTGTTTTTT. Protein sequence: CASSVMPGTSVTGELFF. The chain couples TRBV9 to TRBJ2-2, with 10 bases that match TRBD2. V was pared by 5 bases and J by 5 bases, with 12 bases of the junction left unmatched. The length of the CDR3 is 17 residues. CDR1 and CDR2 (germline): SGDLS, YYNGEE.

The CDR3 here is CASSPGQNPYNEQFF. The CDR3 DNA is TGCGCCAGCAGCCCAGGACAGAACCCTTACAATGAGCAGTTCTTC. The chain couples TRBV4-3 to TRBJ2-1, with D possibly matching TRBD1 (6 bases). Per germline, CDR1 LGHNA and CDR2 YSLEER. The CDR3 is 15 residues long. The ends were cut back, 4 bases at V and 4 bases at J, with 14 bases in the middle.

The chain uses TRBV7-2 and TRBJ2-2; the match to TRBD2 covers 10 bases. Germline loops: CDR1 SGHTA, CDR2 FQGNSA. The CDR3 is 14 residues long. With 4 bases clipped from V and 8 bases from J, the junction kept 4 bases outside the gene matches. This chain's CDR3 is CASSSAGGPGELFF. The CDR3 nucleotides are TGTGCCAGCAGCTCAGCGGGGGGGCCAGGGGAGCTGTTTTTT.

J is TRBJ2-1 and V is TRBV7-9; 10 positions agree with TRBD1. With V trimmed by 2 bases and J by 6 bases, 13 bases remained unmatched. Germline V gene lookup returns CDR1 SEHNR and CDR2 FQNEAQ (reference sequence). The CDR3 sequence is 18 residues long. This CDR3 reads CASSLRSRGTGVSNEQFF. The CDR3 DNA is TGTGCCAGCAGCTTACGGAGCCGGGGGACAGGGGTGTCCAATGAGCAGTTCTTC.

The rearrangement uses TRBV5-4 and TRBJ1-2, with D tentatively TRBD1 (6 bases). Germline CDR1 and CDR2: SGHNT and YYREEE (reference sequence). Trimming shortened V by 2 bases and J by 1 base, and 18 bases separated the two germline ends. The CDR3 runs 17 residues. Written as DNA, the CDR3 is TGTGCCAGCAGCTTCGGACAGATCGAAACCTATAACTATGGCTACACCTTC. Encoded protein: CASSFGQIETYNYGYTF.

In nucleotides, the CDR3 is TGTGCCAGCAGCGTAGGGACACGCACTGAAGCTTTCTTT. Residues: CASSVGTRTEAFF. The gene calls are TRBV9 and TRBJ1-1; possible D gene TRBD1, 5 bases. Germline V gene lookup returns CDR1 SGDLS and CDR2 YYNGEE. Trimming removed 0 bases at V and 4 bases at J, with 7 bases between. This CDR3 region has 13 residues.

The chain joins TRBV7-9 to TRBJ2-5; 8 bases match TRBD1. The CDR3 contains 16 residues. J gave up 4 bases and V 1 base, and 8 bases lay outside the gene matches. Germline V lookup: CDR1 SEHNR, CDR2 FQNEAQ (reference sequence). Written as DNA, the CDR3 is TGTGCCAGCAGCTTAGGGCAACCCGGGACAGGAGAGACCCAGTACTTC. Amino acids: CASSLGQPGTGETQYF.

This chain joins TRBV18 and TRBJ1-1; D is ambiguous. The CDR3 sequence is 12 residues long. The V gene's germline CDR1 is KGHSH and CDR2 LQKENI. V was clipped by 3 bases and J by 8 bases, with 10 bases between them. The CDR3 bases are TGTGCCAGCTCACCCTCCCGCACAGAAGCTTTCTTT. This sequence encodes CASSPSRTEAFF.

V and J are TRBV2 and TRBJ2-2; TRBD1 agrees at 7 bases. Germline trimming cut 6 bases from V and 2 bases from J; bases unmatched to any gene: 6. Germline-derived CDR1 and CDR2 are SNHLY and FYNNEI. CDR3 length: 15 residues. CDR3 sequence (DNA): TGTGCCAGCAGGACCGGGACAGCAAACACCGGGGAGCTGTTTTTT. Its protein is CASRTGTANTGELFF.

The chain couples TRBV11-2 to TRBJ1-1; the D is unclear. The CDR3 has 15 amino acids. Germline-derived CDR1 and CDR2 are SGHAT and FQNNGV. The V end lost 0 bases, the J end lost 1 base, and 9 bases lay between the germline ends. CDR3 DNA: TGTGCCAGCAGCTTAGATGAACGGGGGAACACTGAAGCTTTCTTT. Its translation is CASSLDERGNTEAFF.

The J gene is TRBJ2-7, the V gene TRBV18; 9 nucleotides align to TRBD1. CDR1 and CDR2 (germline): KGHSH, LQKENI. The CDR3 is 19 residues long. The J segment lost 4 bases and the V segment lost 2 bases, leaving 18 bases of the junction unmatched. For the CDR3, the DNA is TGTGCCAGCTCACCAAAACGGGGGATCCGGGACAGGGTTTTTTACGAGCAGTACTTC. Translated, it gives CASSPKRGIRDRVFYEQYF.

For this clone: A read error may produce the germline difference seen at one junction end. The rearrangement uses TRBV7-9 and TRBJ2-5; D unclear. Germline V gives CDR1 SEHNR, CDR2 FQNEAQ (reference sequence). The CDR3 spans 12 residues. DNA of the CDR3: TGTGCCAGCAGCTTGGCAGAAGAAACCCAGTACTTC. Protein: CASSLAEETQYF.

This rearrangement joins TRBV18 to TRBJ1-3; TRBD1 agrees at 8 bases. In germline, CDR1 is KGHSH, CDR2 LQKENI. Losses at the gene ends were 5 bases for V and 0 bases for J; bases not matched to a gene: 6. The CDR3 covers 16 residues. For the CDR3, the DNA is TGTGCCAGCTCAGTAGGACAGGGCGGCTCTGGAAACACCATATATTTT. Translation gives CASSVGQGGSGNTIYF.

The V call is TRBV6-1, the J call TRBJ1-1, with 7 bases matching TRBD1. Germline V CDR1 and CDR2: MNHNS, SASEGT. After removal of 2 bases from V and 2 bases from J, the junction contained 14 bases not matched to a gene. The CDR3 totals 18 residues. CDR3 sequence (DNA): TGTGCCAGCAGTGAAATTAGGGGGCTCACACCGGCTAACACTGAAGCTTTCTTT. Translating it yields CASSEIRGLTPANTEAFF.

The V call is TRBV4-2, the J call TRBJ2-1; 9 nucleotides line up with TRBD2. The CDR3 is 16 residues long. V dropped 0 bases and J dropped 7; count of bases not matched to a gene: 7. Germline values: CDR1 LGHNA, CDR2 YNFKEQ. CDR3 in DNA: TGTGCCAGCAGCCAAGATATGCTAGCGGGGTTAAATGAGCAGTTCTTC. Amino acid sequence: CASSQDMLAGLNEQFF.

This chain uses TRBV7-9 with TRBJ2-5; 7 bases map to TRBD2. Looked up from germline, CDR1 is SEHNR and CDR2 is FQNEAQ (reference sequence). The CDR3 is 13 amino acids. V lost 8 bases to trimming and J lost 3 bases; unmatched junction nucleotides: 6. CDR3: CASLRAGEETQYF. The CDR3 DNA follows: TGTGCCAGCCTACGGGCGGGGGAAGAGACCCAGTACTTC.

The chain uses TRBV4-1 and TRBJ1-5; possible D gene TRBD1, 5 bases. This CDR3 has 15 amino acids. Trimming stripped 3 bases from V and 4 bases from J, with 13 bases between. Looked up from germline, CDR1 is MGHRA and CDR2 is YSYEKL. CDR3 sequence (DNA): TGCGCCAGCAGCCACAGCTACCAGGGAAATCAGCCCCAGCATTTT. Translated, it gives CASSHSYQGNQPQHF.

The chain combines TRBV10-2 with TRBJ2-7; 9 bases agree with TRBD2. Germline CDR1 WSHSY, CDR2 SAAADI. This CDR3 is 13 amino acids long. V shed 5 bases and J 2 bases; nucleotides not matched to a gene: 1. CDR3 bases: TGCGCCAGCAGTCGACTAGCGGCCTACGAGCAGTACTTC. This encodes CASSRLAAYEQYF.